This T cell receptor (beta chain) was observed in a study of T cell therapy after organ transplantation (dated by TCRdb to between 2017 and 2020). Broadly, across the study: Therapy products were autologous CMV-specific T cells expanded in vitro for roughly 15 days with a peptide pool of 30 HLA class I and II CMV epitopes. Up to 6 T cell doses were administered to patients every 2 weeks, and patients were monitored for approximately 7 months after therapy was completed. About 80% of the ten patients were classed as clinical responders and two as nonresponders. Patients received a median of 1.92 x 10^8 CMV-specific T cells across 2 to 6 intravenous infusions. Short-term post-therapy blood samples were collected 4 to 8 weeks after completion of therapy. The study was a follow-up TRBV repertoire analysis of an open-label phase I trial of autologous CMV-specific adoptive T cell therapy in solid-organ transplant recipients. Only about 75% of the 10 patients had long-term post-therapy samples available. Overall study results and their limits: Assessment of confounders such as concurrent antirejection and antiviral medications was prevented by the small cohort. Fold change in CD8 clonality after therapy was inversely correlated with pretherapy clonality, suggesting that less biased repertoires were more receptive to remodeling. Before therapy, nonresponders had marked clonal expansions, and after therapy the repertoires of nonresponders changed only minimally. Reconstitution after therapy appeared to include not only transferred clonotypes but also endogenous clonotypes that had not been detected in the therapy products. Reduced sample coverage from poor CD8+ T cell yield may be reflected in the few expansions detected in nonresponders.

TRB CDR3 regions were amplified from genomic DNA with the immunoSEQ two-step, bias-controlled multiplex PCR assay. Sequencing of CDR3 libraries was carried out on an Illumina NextSeq 500. Turning to the authors' computational methods: Initial alignment and bioinformatics, including bias normalization against synthetic CDR3 analogs, were performed with the immunoSEQ Analyzer platform. V, D and J gene annotation followed the IMGT database definitions. VDJtools version 1.1.10 and the R package tcR version 2.2.1.11 were used with default settings for further TRBV analyses. For the GLIPH analysis, version 1.0 was run with default settings. In CDR3 sequences with at least 5 reads, significant changes in clonotype frequency were tested by a 2-sided binomial test with Benjamini-Hochberg correction (alpha = 0.01). The table comes from immuneACCESS by way of TCRdb, which keeps in-frame sequences with V and J called. Part of the clones is missing from these tables; in studies checked, under half for an unresolved V gene and the rest for unknown reasons. V and J calls and clone size are given by that table; D and trimming were obtained from the DNA. A total of about 6,000 clones appear in this sample, about 76% of them only once. Together, the top ten hold around 31% of the sample.

For this chain, trimming is 5 bases at the V end and 2 bases at the J end, and the number of junction bases without a gene match is 6. The CDR3 runs 16 amino acids, cysteine and phenylalanine included. The only DNA kept is the CDR3, 48 bases in frame from the first base. CDR1 and CDR2 are read off the germline V gene (reference sequence) as MNHEY and SMNVEV. About this clone: Its target antigen remains unknown. No much larger clonotype is one base removed from it; base qualities were not supplied.

The time point label here, explained by the study, means: 4-8 weeks after completion of therapy. The patients had received solid-organ transplants and had cytomegalovirus that was drug-resistant/recurrent. Ten to eleven trial participants were selected for repertoire analysis based on availability of post-therapy peripheral blood mononuclear cells. A BD FACSAria III was used to sort viable CD3+CD8+CD4- lymphocytes from PBMCs. The Qiagen DNeasy Kit was used to extract genomic DNA from sorted cells. The V and J genes are TRBV27 and TRBJ2-3; 11 central nucleotides agree with TRBD2. The sequencing here drew on CD8+ T cells from blood, taken after autologous CMV-specific T cell therapy. The clonotype was recovered from a human patient who had received a solid organ transplant and had CMV disease. The graft donor may be the source of some T cells after a transplant. The CDR3 is CASSPGLAETTDTQYF. The sequenced DNA: TGTGCCAGCAGTCCGGGACTAGCGGAGACCACAGATACGCAGTATTTT.